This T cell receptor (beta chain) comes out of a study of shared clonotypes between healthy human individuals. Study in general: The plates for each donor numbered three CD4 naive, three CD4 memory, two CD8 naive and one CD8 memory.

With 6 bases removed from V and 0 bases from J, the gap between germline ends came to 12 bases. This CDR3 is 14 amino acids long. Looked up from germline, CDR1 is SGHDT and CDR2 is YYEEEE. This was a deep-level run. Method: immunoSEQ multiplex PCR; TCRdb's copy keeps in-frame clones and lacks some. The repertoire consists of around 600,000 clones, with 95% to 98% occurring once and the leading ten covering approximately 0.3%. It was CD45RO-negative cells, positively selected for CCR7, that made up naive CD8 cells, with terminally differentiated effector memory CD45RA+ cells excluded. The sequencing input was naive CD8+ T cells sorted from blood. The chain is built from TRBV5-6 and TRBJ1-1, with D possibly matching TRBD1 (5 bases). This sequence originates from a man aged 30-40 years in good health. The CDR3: CASTSQGMNTEAFF. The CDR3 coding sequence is TGTGCCAGCACCTCTCAGGGAATGAACACTGAAGCTTTCTTT. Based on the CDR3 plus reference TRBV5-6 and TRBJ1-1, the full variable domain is DAGVTQSPTHLIKTRGQQVTLRCSPKSGHDTVSWYQQALGQGPQFIFQYYEEEERQRGNFPDRFSGHQFPNYSSELNVNALLLGDSALYLCASTSQGMNTEAFFGQGTRLTVV.